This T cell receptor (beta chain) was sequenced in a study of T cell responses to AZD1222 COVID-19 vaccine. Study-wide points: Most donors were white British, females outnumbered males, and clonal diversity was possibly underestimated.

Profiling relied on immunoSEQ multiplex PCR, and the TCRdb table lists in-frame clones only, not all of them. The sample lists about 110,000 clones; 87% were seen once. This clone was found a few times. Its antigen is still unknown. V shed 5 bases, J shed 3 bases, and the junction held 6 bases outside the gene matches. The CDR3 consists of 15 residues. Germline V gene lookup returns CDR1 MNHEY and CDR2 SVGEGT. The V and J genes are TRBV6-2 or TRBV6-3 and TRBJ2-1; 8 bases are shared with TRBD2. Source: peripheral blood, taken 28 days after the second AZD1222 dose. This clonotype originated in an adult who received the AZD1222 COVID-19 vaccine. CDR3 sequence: CASSPISGIYNEQFF. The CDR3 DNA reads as TGTGCCAGCAGTCCGATTAGCGGGATCTACAATGAGCAGTTCTTC.